This is a list of T cell receptor beta chains from one sample in a study of a mutant IDH1 vaccine in newly diagnosed glioma. TCRdb's copy holds only in-frame clones and misses some; the assay was immunoSEQ multiplex PCR. The sample lists roughly 43,000 clones; approximately 88% were seen once. Their cognate antigens are unknown. The sequencing here drew on PBMCs, taken from a glioma patient whose treatment included an IDH1 peptide vaccine. The receptors come from a young woman with glioma. Some clones in this sample may be carry-over from other donors' samples. Both conserved end residues are part of each CDR3. A D gene is named only where the DNA matches it firmly. Some rows have no size entry. The others give once, few or many, or a class for an expanded clone.

j_call	clone_size	v_call	d_call	cdr3_nt	cdr3_aa
TRBJ1-5	.	TRBV9	TRBD1	TGTGCCAGCAGTCAAGGGGGCGGGGGTGGGCAGCCCCAGCATTTT	CASSQGGGGGQPQHF
TRBJ2-5	.	TRBV19	TRBD1	TGTGCCAGTAGTTTCCGGACAGGGAGGCCCGAGACCCAGTACTTC	CASSFRTGRPETQYF
TRBJ1-1	.	TRBV21-1	.	TGTGCCAGCAGCAGCCGGGGACCAGGGATGAACACTGAAGCTTTCTTT	CASSSRGPGMNTEAFF
TRBJ2-6	.	TRBV5-1	.	TGCGCCAGCAGAGCTCGGGGCCCGACCCCTGGGGCCAACGTCCTGACTTTC	CASRARGPTPGANVLTF
TRBJ1-3	.	TRBV7-8	.	TGTGCCAGCAGCCCAGGAGTTGGAGGGGGTAAACGAAACACCATATATTTT	CASSPGVGGGKRNTIYF
TRBJ1-1	once	TRBV4-2	.	TGTGCCAGCAGCCAATTGGGGGCGGAGAACACTGAAGCTTTCTTT	CASSQLGAENTEAFF
TRBJ2-5	.	TRBV5-1	.	TGCGCCAGCCGCCAATGGGGATCCGCGGAGACCCAGTACTTC	CASRQWGSAETQYF
TRBJ1-2	.	TRBV5-4	TRBD1	TGTGCCAGCAGTCACGGACAGGGGAGGTATGGCTACACCTTC	CASSHGQGRYGYTF
TRBJ2-7	few	TRBV9	.	TGTGCCAGCAGCGTAGGTCAGGGAGGCTACGAGCAGTACTTC	CASSVGQGGYEQYF
TRBJ2-7	.	TRBV9	TRBD1	TGTGCCAGCAGCGTAGCTTCTGGACAGGGCGCCTACGAGCAGTACTTC	CASSVASGQGAYEQYF
TRBJ2-1	.	TRBV29-1	.	TGCAGCCTTTCCAGCGGCAATGAGCAGTTCTTC	CSLSSGNEQFF
TRBJ2-1	.	TRBV19	.	TGTGCCAGTAGTATCTCAGGGGATAGGTACAATGAGCAGTTCTTC	CASSISGDRYNEQFF
TRBJ1-1	few	TRBV5-1	.	TGCGCCAGCAGCTCCCCCGTTGGGGTGAAGAACACTGAAGCTTTCTTT	CASSSPVGVKNTEAFF
TRBJ1-1	.	TRBV5-1	TRBD1	TGCGCCAGCATGGGGCAGGGGGTCACTGAAGCTTTCTTT	CASMGQGVTEAFF
TRBJ1-4	.	TRBV7-9	.	TGTGCCAGCAGCCCGAGAGGCGGGGGAAATGAAAAACTGTTTTTT	CASSPRGGGNEKLFF
TRBJ1-5	.	TRBV6-4	.	TGTGCCAGCAGTGACTCGACAAATCAGCCCCAGCATTTT	CASSDSTNQPQHF
TRBJ2-7	.	TRBV19	TRBD1	TGTGCCAGTAGCGCAGGGGGATCCTACGAGCAGTACTTC	CASSAGGSYEQYF
TRBJ2-7	.	TRBV7-8	TRBD1	TGTGCCAGCAGCTTAGAATCGGGACAGGGGGTCTACGAGCAGTACTTC	CASSLESGQGVYEQYF
TRBJ2-3	.	TRBV5-1	.	TGCGCCAGCAGCTTGGTGGGAGGCCTAGATACGCAGTATTTT	CASSLVGGLDTQYF
TRBJ2-6	.	TRBV6-4	.	TGTGCCAGCAGCGAAACTAACTCTGGGGCCAACGTCCTGACTTTC	CASSETNSGANVLTF
TRBJ2-7	.	TRBV11-3	.	TGTGCCAGCAGCCAGGTATACGAGCAGTACTTC	CASSQVYEQYF
TRBJ1-1	.	TRBV30	.	TGTGCCTGGAGTGGAGGGAAGGGCCCAATGAACACTGAAGCTTTCTTT	CAWSGGKGPMNTEAFF
TRBJ1-4	.	TRBV19	.	TGTGCTATTGCGTTGGAGGAAAAACTGTTTTTT	CAIALEEKLFF
TRBJ1-1	few	TRBV7-9	.	TGTGCCGGCGGAACAGTGAACACTGAAGCTTTCTTT	CAGGTVNTEAFF
TRBJ2-3	.	TRBV4-1	TRBD1	TGCGCCAGCGCTGGGCCGGGACAGGGCCCAGATACGCAGTATTTT	CASAGPGQGPDTQYF
TRBJ2-1	few	TRBV18	TRBD2	TGTGCCAGCTCACCACAGCGGACTAGCGCGAATGAGCAGTTCTTC	CASSPQRTSANEQFF
TRBJ2-1	once	TRBV10-2	TRBD2	TGCGCCAGCAGTGGTGTGGCGGGGGGGCCGCATGAGCAGTTCTTC	CASSGVAGGPHEQFF
TRBJ2-7	.	TRBV9	TRBD2	TGTGCCAGCAGCGTAGACCTAGCGGGAGTGAGTGAGCAGTACTTC	CASSVDLAGVSEQYF
TRBJ1-4	.	TRBV29-1	.	TGCAGCGTGGAAACAGGTGCAACTAATGAAAAACTGTTTTTT	CSVETGATNEKLFF
TRBJ2-2	.	TRBV2	.	TGTGCCAGCAGTGGGGGACTTCCGAACACCGGGGAGCTGTTTTTT	CASSGGLPNTGELFF
TRBJ1-1	.	TRBV21-1	.	TGTGCCGAGGGGATGAACACTGAAGCTTTCTTT	CAEGMNTEAFF
TRBJ1-2	.	TRBV19	TRBD1	TGTGCCACAACCCGGGACAGGGTCTATGGCTACACCTTC	CATTRDRVYGYTF
TRBJ1-5	few	TRBV4-1	.	TGCGCCAGCAGCCCCGGACCGTGGATGAGCAATCAGCCCCAGCATTTT	CASSPGPWMSNQPQHF
TRBJ2-7	.	TRBV10-2	.	TGCGCCAGCAGTGGCCTGAAGGGAGGCGACTACGAGCAGTACTTC	CASSGLKGGDYEQYF
TRBJ1-5	.	TRBV7-2	.	TGTGCCAGCAGCTTAAGCCACAATCAGCCCCAGCATTTT	CASSLSHNQPQHF
TRBJ2-7	.	TRBV25-1	.	TGTGCCAGCAGTGAATTTCGGGGCGAGCAGTACTTC	CASSEFRGEQYF
TRBJ1-4	.	TRBV6-4	.	TGTGCCAGCAGTCCCTCGGCGAAAGGGGAAAAACTGTTTTTT	CASSPSAKGEKLFF
TRBJ2-5	.	TRBV5-6	.	TGTGCCAGCAGCCTTAGGAGTGGCGGGCAAGAGACCCAGTACTTC	CASSLRSGGQETQYF
TRBJ2-5	once	TRBV21-1	.	TGTGCCAGCAGCAGACAGGGCCGGGGGGAGACCCAGTACTTC	CASSRQGRGETQYF
TRBJ1-3	.	TRBV7-3	.	TGTGCCAGCAGCTTAACCTTGGCGCTACAGGGAAACACCATATATTTT	CASSLTLALQGNTIYF
TRBJ2-3	.	TRBV7-3	.	TGTGCCAGCAGCTTACAGAGCGGGACAGATACGCAGTATTTT	CASSLQSGTDTQYF
TRBJ2-7	.	TRBV27	.	TGTGCCAGCAGTTTATCGTCGGACAGCTTTGAGCAGTACTTC	CASSLSSDSFEQYF
TRBJ2-4	.	TRBV5-4	.	TGTGCCAGCAGCCTGGGACTGGCGATTGATCGGAACATTCAGTACTTC	CASSLGLAIDRNIQYF
TRBJ2-2	.	TRBV5-1	.	TGCGCCAGCAGCCTTAACACCGGGGAGCTGTTTTTT	CASSLNTGELFF
TRBJ2-7	.	TRBV7-9	.	TGTGCCAGCAGCTCCGGGACGGAAACCTACGAGCAGTACTTC	CASSSGTETYEQYF
TRBJ2-7	.	TRBV19	.	TGTGCCAGTAGTTCCGGGGACGAGAACTACGAGCAGTACTTC	CASSSGDENYEQYF